Described below is a single TCR beta chain sequence and its context. This specimen comes from a study of technical replicates of blood from several donors. TCRdb's copy holds only in-frame clones and misses some; the assay was immunoSEQ multiplex PCR. The sample yields about 58,000 clones, 75% to 95% seen once. V lost 8 bases and J lost 0; bases outside the gene matches: 2. Germline CDR1 and CDR2: SGDLS and YYNGEE. This CDR3 comprises 14 residues. The V gene is TRBV9, the J gene TRBJ2-1, with TRBD2 identical over 10 bases. The source of this sequence is a human donor in good health. Some clones in this sample may be carry-over from other donors' samples. The sample comprised PBMCs. CDR3 sequence reads: CASSSGSSYNEQFF. CDR3 nucleotides: TGTGCCAGTTCTAGCGGGAGCTCCTACAATGAGCAGTTCTTC.